This TCR beta chain came from a study of T cells in women clearing cervical HPV infection. On the study more broadly: For cases, blood was sampled a median 149 days after lesion detection, interquartile range 90 to 200 days.

Findings of the study overall: Associations may precede or follow infection; HPV-specific or memory T cells were not isolated. CIN3+ cases had significantly higher TCR repertoire richness than controls, but evenness did not differ.

This CDR3 region has 17 residues. V was pared by 1 base and J by 2 bases, with 18 bases between. Germline values: CDR1 MNHNS, CDR2 SASEGT. In regard to this clone: Its antigen is not identified. The read halts 3 residues ahead of the CDR3 end, with the missing end drawn from the germline J gene.

The repertoire was sequenced with immunoSEQ multiplex PCR; TCRdb's copy has only in-frame clones and lacks some. The sample totals 20,000 or so clones. V gene TRBV6-1 combines with J gene TRBJ2-7; tentative D call: TRBD1 (6 bases). Sequenced input: blood buffy coat. The receptor's source is a woman between 18 and 70 years old with a cervical HPV16 infection that either progressed to CIN3+ or cleared (not recorded which). CDR3 bases read: TGTGCCAGCAGTGAAGGACTGGACAGCAAACAACCCTACGAG. Translated: CASSEGLDSKQPYE. The full CDR3 reads CASSEGLDSKQPYEQYF.